This T cell receptor (beta chain) appears in the sequencing data of a study of cytomegalovirus exposure and HLA in healthy donors (dated by TCRdb to about 2017). Turning to the overall study: In an earlier analysis of around 540 of the donors, less than 350 Gb of sequence data and approximately 100 million unique TCR beta sequences from approximately 180 million T cells were reported. An early release covering approximately 600 HLA-typed donors comprised approximately 300 gigabases of sequencing data and around 80 million unique TCR sequences. Of the roughly 400 genotyped donors, approximately 83% fell in the genetic ancestry cluster associated with self-reported Caucasian donors. The study aimed to test whether signatures of past pathogen exposure could be identified by cataloging public T cell receptors. Using immunosequencing, the study profiled T cell repertoires from about 610 subjects and related those repertoires to cytomegalovirus serostatus. Along with the roughly 710-subject first cohort, a separate validation cohort of approximately 110 different subjects was used. High-throughput TCR immunosequencing, statistical association of individual TCRs with disease status, and machine learning were combined to predict cytomegalovirus infection status. In a later analysis, previously published TCR beta repertoires from 666 donors were re-analyzed and high-resolution HLA genotyping was added so that TCR occurrence patterns could be studied. The later analysis used no new phenotypic data to find candidate immune exposures, relying instead on TCR beta sequences and their occurrence across donors. To decide whether each TCR beta V gene segment behaved as functional or pseudogenic, an earlier analysis of over 500 of the donors relied on high-throughput TCR beta sequencing. Donor age, sex, ethnicity and CMV serostatus were collected together with the repertoire data. Genome-wide SNP genotypes for about three fifths of the 666 donors were used in a later genetic analysis, which treated that subset as a discovery cohort. All discovery cohort repertoires had been generated on a single sequencing platform. Both class I and class II loci were covered by HLA typing, at four-digit resolution. Typing coverage differed by locus: A, B, C, DRB1 and DQB1 were typed in roughly 629-630 donors, DQA1 in roughly 510, DPA1 in some 610, and DPB1 in around 490. Because of strong linkage in the cohort, five DR-DQ haplotypes were treated as single units for association and clustering. Among 398 genotyped donors of the cohort, an average of around 220,000 unique TCR beta nucleotide sequences was sequenced per donor, of which roughly 18% were non-productive.

Paper-wide results and their limitations: The cohort was sequenced for TCR beta chains only, and without alpha or paired-chain data the features that could be detected were limited. In a later analysis, more than 15,000 TCR beta sequences were associated with specific HLA alleles at a false discovery rate of 0.05. A cluster of highly shared sequence variants was judged likely to be a technical artifact of the sequencing pipeline. In a later analysis, most CMV-associated TCR beta chains were found to appear HLA-restricted, with HLA associations seemingly driven largely by CMV exposure. An earlier analysis of some 590 of the donors showed that most TCR beta V segments appeared in productive rearrangements either about 87% or about 30% of the time, which broadly matched IMGT annotations. The only immune exposure information available for the cohort was CMV serostatus. Some IMGT-functional V segments, including TRBV6-2 and TRBV6-3, could not be told apart with the 87-base-pair reads, so those segments were excluded. The authors suggested that the approach could potentially be generalized to other disease states and immunological phenotypes. A later genetic analysis reported fewer N-insertions in productive TCRs among donors in an Asian-associated ancestry cluster than the roughly 700-donor mean. Three of the identified cytomegalovirus-associated TCR beta chains were confirmed in vitro to be specific for cytomegalovirus antigens. According to a later analysis, parvovirus B19, influenza, CMV and Epstein-Barr virus appeared linked to several top co-occurrence clusters. The classifier was reported to diagnose cytomegalovirus status with high specificity and sensitivity in both the original and validation cohorts. When HLA alleles, especially DR and DQ, strongly co-occurred, attributing TCR associations to individual alleles was difficult. In a later analysis, the rate of TCR association differed among HLA loci, with DRB1 alleles having the most associated TCRs and HLA-C alleles having the fewest. Because counts were too low, about 18 rarely observed V segments, including chromosome 9 orphons, were left out of the earlier analysis of some 600 of the donors. Most TCR sequences were observed very rarely across donors, whereas some public TCRs were present in many individuals. Linkage disequilibrium might explain the correlated functional status among segregating V segments, but an unknown experimental factor could not be excluded. The presence/absence analyses assumed that sequencing depth was roughly uniform across donors, and that assumption may not be true. A total of 164 TCR beta chains were listed by the study as associated with cytomegalovirus. A further reported finding was that TCR beta sequences accurately predicted the HLA-A and HLA-B alleles for most subjects in the first cohort. Compared with equally common non-associated chains, HLA-associated TCR beta chains in a later analysis were more clonally expanded and had lower generation probabilities. A later genetic analysis associated a missense DCLRE1C variant with V-gene and J-gene trimming of TCR beta chains, and an independent cohort replicated the association. Because HLA typing was unavailable for some donors at each locus, only the typed subset was used in association tests.

Libraries came from the immunoSEQ multiplex PCR assay. The multiplex PCR relied on a mix of 60 forward primers for TCR Vbeta segments and 13 reverse primers for TCR Jbeta segments. The CDR3 region of rearranged TCR beta genes was amplified from genomic DNA with a multiplex PCR assay. The amplified TCR beta libraries were sequenced on the Illumina HiSeq System as 87-base-pair reads. In the original analysis: Across the roughly 640 repertoires, a later analysis counted roughly 84 million unique TCR beta chains, around 11 million of which were shared by at least two donors. Raw reads were error-corrected and collapsed into unique sequences by a nearest-neighbor algorithm in which closely related sequences were merged to remove PCR and sequencing errors. Alignment of CDR3 sequences to IMGT reference sequences was used to assign V, D and J gene segments. For a sequence to be retained, at least a six-nucleotide match to both a V gene segment and a J gene segment was required. A rearrangement was called productive if the CDR3 had no stop codons and remained in frame with V and J, and every other rearrangement was called non-productive. Following IMGT convention, CDR3 was defined as the stretch from the second conserved V-encoded cysteine up to the conserved J-encoded phenylalanine. Sequences without an unambiguous match to a single V gene segment were excluded from the earlier analysis of 500 to 700 of the donors. In an earlier analysis of 500 to 750 of the donors, V segments were called functional above 56.7% productive rearrangements and were called segregating when the between-donor standard deviation exceeded 5%. To diagnose cytomegalovirus status from the catalog of TCR beta chain sequences, a statistical classification framework was built. In a later analysis, V and J genes were assigned by comparing TCR nucleotide sequences against IMGT/GENE-DB human TR gene sequences. In a later analysis, CDR3 sequences and most-parsimonious VDJ recombination scenarios were assigned using the TCRdist pipeline. A later analysis defined each TCR beta chain by its CDR3 amino acid sequence plus V-gene family, and excluded reads lacking a unique V-gene family. A later analysis removed nearly 600 highly shared, low-generation-probability nucleotide sequences to deal with suspected cross-contamination and a sequencing artifact. In a later analysis, a clonal expansion index for each public chain was calculated from normalized within-repertoire ranks of inferred template counts. In a later analysis, generation probabilities were computed with a VDJ recombination model fitted to out-of-frame rearrangements, and the resulting probabilities were checked against IGoR. Hypergeometric tests were used in a later analysis to score TCR-TCR, TCR-HLA and TCR-CMV co-occurrence, with a repertoire-size bias correction applied to the TCR pairs. To estimate false discovery rates, a later analysis permuted the HLA or CMV assignments 20 times. In a later analysis, co-occurring TCRs were grouped with DBSCAN, and TCRdist sequence similarity was added when clustering was performed within HLA-allele-positive subsets. For co-occurrence clustering, repertoires with fewer than 30,000 or more than 120,000 public chains were excluded, along with 4 to 6 repertoires with anomalous nucleotide sharing. TCRdb provides this immuneACCESS table in a form limited to in-frame rearrangements. Some clones are lacking; in checked studies, under half of them reflect an unresolved V gene, and why the rest are absent is not known. V and J calls and clone size are copied from that table; D and trimming were computed from the DNA. The sample table contains 130,000 or so clones; only one count was recorded for 75% to 80% of them. The ten largest make up 6.3% of the sample.

Points on this clone: Its binding antigen is unknown. It has no much larger one-base neighbor in the sample; base qualities were not kept.

The cohort comprised hundreds of healthy bone marrow donors. All cohort members were sampled while nominally healthy, although unrecorded immune exposures were likely present. The donor was CMV seronegative and belonged to the group of under 400 seronegative cohort members. Each donor provided a peripheral blood sample, and peripheral blood mononuclear cells were used for TCR beta sequencing. Genomic DNA was extracted from the blood cell samples with the Qiagen DNeasy Blood Extraction Kit. Taken from cysteine to phenylalanine, the CDR3 has 15 residues. Just CDR3 DNA is preserved here, 45 bases in frame from base 1. Compared with germline, V lacks 3 bases and J lacks 1 base; bases without a gene match: 3. The germline V gene specifies MDHEN as CDR1 and SYDVKM as CDR2.

Specimen: PBMCs. The sequence links TRBV28 to TRBJ1-5; TRBD1 matches 7 bases in the middle. This clonotype was sampled from a woman in her forties in good health and CMV-seronegative. CDR3 reads: CASSFEGASNQPQHF. The nucleotides are TGTGCCAGCAGTTTCGAGGGGGCAAGCAATCAGCCCCAGCATTTT.